This T cell receptor (beta chain) is drawn from a study of blood T cells in healthy people across ages (dated by TCRdb to about 2015). Turning to the overall study: Template switching captured roughly one uniquely barcoded TCR beta cDNA molecule per two T cells in model experiments. Age-related changes in TCR beta repertoire diversity were measured in the study by deep sequencing normalized with unique cDNA molecular identifiers. Donors were grouped into four age groups: young (average about 15 years), middle-aged (39), aged (about 59) and long-lived (approximately 82). To avoid experimental bias, donors of different ages were distributed randomly across sequencing lanes. Two additional independent replicas of 1 million unique cDNA reads from the same blood draw were analyzed for two donors (one aged 18 to 30 and one aged 80 or older).

The study at large found these results: Total diversity estimates from one million sequenced T cells were considered lower bounds and underestimates. There was a strong correlation between observed TCR beta diversity and the percentage of naive T cells measured by flow cytometry. Compared with the aged group, the long-lived group had more naive CD4+ T cells, fewer expanded clones and increased TCR diversity, suggesting age selection. Bulk unsorted PBMC profiling prevented conclusive comparison of naive and antigen-experienced compartments. As age increased, observed TCR beta diversity per million T cells dropped in a roughly linear way, and a significant reduction was already evident by age 40. Because the CMV infection status of the donors was unknown, age-related changes in expanded clonotypes may potentially have been confounded.

To note about this clonotype: No antigen is known for it. No base qualities exist here, and no much larger clone lies one base off it.

Donors were under 40 systemically healthy Caucasian individuals from Russia aged roughly 6 to 95 years. Roughly 9 milliliters of peripheral blood were drawn from each donor into EDTA-treated Vacutainer tubes. PBMCs were isolated by Ficoll-Paque density-gradient centrifugation, with at least 6 million obtained per sample. Total RNA, at least 6 micrograms per sample, was extracted from PBMCs with Trizol reagent. The percentages of naive CD45RAhigh/CD27high T cells were determined by flow cytometry on a PBMC aliquot from every donor. Libraries were built with 5' RACE. Sequencing was performed on an Illumina HiSeq 2500. The second PCR ran for roughly 7 to 12 cycles and used a J-beta primer mix along with a sample-barcoded 5' primer. A unique molecular identifier was introduced onto each TCR beta cDNA molecule by a template-switch 5' adaptor carrying 12 random nucleotides. At least 2.5 million CDR3-containing paired-end reads were obtained from each sample. First-strand cDNA synthesis was performed from all RNA using the Mint cDNA synthesis kit, with priming by a TRBC-specific oligonucleotide. After uracil-DNA glycosylase treatment, a first 18-cycle PCR used universal primers M1SS and BC2_uni_R on all cDNA. Under the source paper's analysis protocol: For normalization, 1 million high-quality reads, each with a distinct molecular identifier, were randomly selected from each sample. Instead of being binned into consensus sequences, reads that shared molecular identifiers were thrown out. MiTCR, run with a Q25 quality threshold and the strictest error-elimination algorithm, handled CDR3 identification, clonotype clustering and error correction. A nonparametric unseen species model using Euler transformation provided a lower-bound estimate of total TCR beta diversity. The public reads were reprocessed in TCRdb via fastp at Q25 and MiXCR, keeping in-frame beta chains. Rows are unified per CDR3 protein, each entry keeping the most common DNA and genes. TCRdb's processing, not the study's, gives the V and J calls here. In this sample the table shows under 800,000 distinct CDR3 sequences, 20% to 25% of which occur a single time. Of the sample, approximately 3.7% is held by the ten largest clones.

Specimen: blood. This clonotype was sampled from a man between 65 and 79 years old in good health.

The DNA is TGTGCCAGCAACGGTGGGGCCGGGGAGCTGTTTTTT. Its translation reads: CASNGGAGELFF. Recombination connected TRBV14 to TRBJ2-2; the D gene cannot be named for sure. From cysteine to phenylalanine, the CDR3 is 12 amino acids long. The entry retains the CDR3 DNA only, 36 bases that are in frame from base 1. Trimming takes 7 bases from V and 6 bases from J, and the germline ends sit 9 bases apart. Per the germline V gene, SGHDN is the CDR1 and FVKESK is the CDR2. The entire variable domain, with the stretches around the CDR3 drawn from the reference TRBV14 and TRBJ2-2 proteins, is EAGVTQFPSHSVIEKGQTVTLRCDPISGHDNLYWYRRVMGKEIKFLLHFVKESKQDESGMPNNRFLAERTGGTYSTLKVQPAELEDSGVYFCASNGGAGELFFGEGSRLTVL.